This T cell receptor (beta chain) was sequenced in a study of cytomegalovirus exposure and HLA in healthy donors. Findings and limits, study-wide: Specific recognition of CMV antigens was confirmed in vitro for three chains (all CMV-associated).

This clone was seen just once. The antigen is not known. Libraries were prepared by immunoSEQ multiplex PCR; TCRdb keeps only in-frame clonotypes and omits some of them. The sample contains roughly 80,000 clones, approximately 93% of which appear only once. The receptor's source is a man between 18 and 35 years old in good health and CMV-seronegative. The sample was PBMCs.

CDR3 coding DNA: TGCGCCAGCAGCTTTCGACAGGGGGAAAATGAAAAACTGTTTTTT. Its translation is CASSFRQGENEKLFF. This chain links TRBV5-1 with TRBJ1-4; TRBD1 aligns across 9 bases. The CDR3 has 15 amino acids. CDR1 is SGHRS and CDR2 is YFSETQ in the germline V gene. After removal of 2 bases from V and 5 bases from J, the junction contained 4 bases not matched to a gene.